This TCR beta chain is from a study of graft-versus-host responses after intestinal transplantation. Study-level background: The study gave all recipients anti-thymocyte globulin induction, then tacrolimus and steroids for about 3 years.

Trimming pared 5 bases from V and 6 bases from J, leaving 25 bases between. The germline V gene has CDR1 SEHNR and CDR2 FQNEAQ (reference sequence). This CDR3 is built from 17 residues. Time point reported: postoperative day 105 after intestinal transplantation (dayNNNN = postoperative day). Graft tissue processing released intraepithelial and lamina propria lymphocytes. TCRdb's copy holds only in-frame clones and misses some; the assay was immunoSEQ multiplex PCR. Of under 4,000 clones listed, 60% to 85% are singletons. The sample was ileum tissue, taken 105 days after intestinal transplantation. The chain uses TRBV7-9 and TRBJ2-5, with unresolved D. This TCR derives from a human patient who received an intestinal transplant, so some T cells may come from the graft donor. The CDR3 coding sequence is TGTGCCAGCAGCGCACCTTCGGGCAGAGCTCTCCATAAGACCCAGTACTTC. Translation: CASSAPSGRALHKTQYF.